This T cell receptor (beta chain) was sequenced during a study of STAT5B mutations in CD4+ large granular lymphocyte leukemia. This clone was recorded once. The antigen remains unidentified. Whole-study results and caveats: No patients shared main leukemic clonotypes, though less than 30% appeared at low frequency elsewhere.

Buffy coats from healthy blood donors served as controls. Produced via immunoSEQ multiplex PCR; TCRdb's table is partial and in-frame only. The repertoire includes 30,000 to 35,000 clones, about 85% of them detected once, and 3.4% sits in the top ten. The clonotype was recovered from a human donor in good health. Sequencing input: CD4+ T cells from blood buffy coats.

In DNA, the CDR3 is TGTGCCAGTAGTTCACACCCGGGACAGGGGACCTACAATGAGCAGTTCTTC. Residues: CASSSHPGQGTYNEQFF. V is TRBV19 and J is TRBJ2-1, with 10 bases aligning to TRBD1. Germline CDR1 LNHDA, CDR2 SQIVND (reference sequence). V lost 5 bases to trimming and J lost 2 bases; unmatched junction nucleotides: 9. This CDR3 region has 17 residues.